This T cell receptor (beta chain) was retrieved from a study of blood T cell repertoires in COVID-19. The data were produced by immunoSEQ multiplex PCR, yet TCRdb's version contains in-frame clones alone and is incomplete. Of 430,000 or so clones listed, about 88% were seen once; the top ten hold 1.4% to 1.5%. Per the germline V gene, CDR1 is LGHNA and CDR2 is YSLEER. V shed 3 bases, J shed 2 bases, and the junction held 10 bases outside the gene matches. CDR3 size: 16 residues. The chain joins TRBV4-3 to TRBJ2-7, with TRBD1 matching 7 bases. The sequence came from a young woman who had been exposed to COVID-19. The sequenced sample was PBMCs or T cells enriched from blood (not recorded which). The CDR3: CASSHLWETGAYEQYF. The DNA of the CDR3 is TGCGCCAGCAGCCACCTGTGGGAAACAGGGGCCTACGAGCAGTACTTC.